The clone carrying this T cell receptor beta chain was seen at least ten times. The antigen is not known. This sample was taken from a study of CD8 T cells in ankylosing spondylitis. Whole-study findings and limits: It appeared that ankylosing spondylitis blood was characterized by a TCR beta motif of seven or eight highly homologous variants. Reportedly, significant enrichment of disease-linked clones occurred in matched ankylosing spondylitis synovial fluid.

The CDR3 runs 11 residues. Germline-derived CDR1 and CDR2 are MRHNA and SNTAGT. Trimming stripped 8 bases from V and 9 bases from J, with 11 bases between. Quantitative 5'-RACE with molecular barcodes produced the TCR beta libraries. TCRdb passed the 5' RACE reads through MiXCR, listing each CDR3 protein once. Among approximately 140,000 distinct CDR3 sequences listed, roughly a sixth were seen once. The chain links TRBV6-4 to TRBJ2-1, with a tentative D call TRBD2 (6 bases). This clonotype was obtained from a male donor with ankylosing spondylitis. Sequenced material: blood, either unsorted or a sorted T cell fraction (not recorded which). CDR3 region: CASRRGLEQFF. In nucleotides, the CDR3 is TGTGCCAGCCGGAGGGGCCTTGAGCAGTTCTTC.